Here is one T cell receptor (beta chain) with its context. Its antigen is not known. The ends were cut back, 3 bases at V and 6 bases at J, with 9 bases in the middle. CDR3 length: 13 amino acids. As to treatment: over 15 received Ad26.COV2.S at low or high dose, single or two shots; about 5 received placebo; per-sample allocation not given. The study sampled participants on day 63 after the first vaccine or placebo injection. This person who donated was an adult of 18-55 years in Boston. The administered vaccine (an Ad26 vector) expressed Wuhan-strain SARS-CoV-2 spike. This record belongs to a study of Ad26.COV2.S vaccination and SARS-CoV-2 variants. Broader study findings: People who got the vaccine had more spike-specific TCR breadth than people who got placebo.

TCRdb's copy holds only in-frame clones and misses some; the assay was immunoSEQ multiplex PCR. The data hold 290,000 or so clones, with over 75% observed a single time. This specimen was peripheral blood, taken in a trial of Ad26.COV2.S vaccine versus placebo. The TCR comes from a person aged 18-60 years who received the Ad26.COV2.S COVID-19 vaccine or a placebo. The chain is built from TRBV12-3 or TRBV12-4 and TRBJ1-5; D might be TRBD1 (5 bases). Here the CDR3 DNA reads TGTGCCAGCAGTTTGGCAGGGTTTCAGCCCCAGCATTTT. Translating gives CASSLAGFQPQHF.